Below, 24 T cell receptor beta chains from the same sample are listed, as sequenced in a study of cytomegalovirus exposure and HLA in healthy donors (dated by TCRdb to about 2017). The receptor library was made with the immunoSEQ multiplex PCR assay. For the multiplex PCR, a mixture combining 60 forward primers for TCR Vbeta segments and 13 reverse primers for TCR Jbeta segments was used. This immuneACCESS table, as held by TCRdb, lists in-frame sequences with V and J called but not all clones. Of the missing ones, under half trace to an unresolved V gene in checked studies; the others have no known cause. In this sample the table shows about 140,000 clones, under 90% of which occur a single time. 4.5% of the sample is taken by the ten largest. Source material: PBMCs. These receptors all come from a man in his forties in good health and CMV-seronegative.

This clone has just a few counts. This chain connects TRBV5-1 to TRBJ1-1, with TRBD1 identical over 7 bases. Germline CDR1 reads SGHRS; CDR2 reads YFSETQ. The CDR3 runs 15 residues. Unmatched junction bases numbered 7, after V lost 4 bases and J lost 1 base. Here the CDR3 reads CASSATGARNTEAFF. The CDR3 DNA reads TGCGCCAGCAGCGCCACAGGGGCAAGGAACACTGAAGCTTTCTTT.

CDR3 DNA sequence: TGCGCCAGCAGCTTGGTACTCTCACCGGGACAGGGTTCTCGTGGCTACACCTTC. This encodes CASSLVLSPGQGSRGYTF. The V call is TRBV5-1, the J call TRBJ1-2, with TRBD1 matching over 9 bases. V shed 0 bases and J 7 bases; nucleotides not matched to a gene: 16. Per the germline V gene, CDR1 is SGHRS and CDR2 is YFSETQ. The CDR3 has 18 amino acids.

This clone appeared once. This CDR3 is CASSQERGAGYTGELFF. In DNA, the CDR3 is TGTGCCAGCAGCCAAGAACGGGGAGCGGGCTACACCGGGGAGCTGTTTTTT. The chain is built from TRBV14 and TRBJ2-2, with D possibly being TRBD2 (6 bases). Trimming cost V 0 bases and J 3 bases, with 14 bases left between them. Germline CDR1 and CDR2: SGHDN and FVKESK. The length of the CDR3 is 17 residues.

The chain links TRBV7-2 to TRBJ2-5; possible D gene TRBD2, 5 bases. V was trimmed by 2 bases and J by 4 bases, leaving 11 bases between them. The germline V gene has CDR1 SGHTA and CDR2 FQGNSA. The CDR3 loop spans 14 amino acids. This chain's CDR3 is CASSLLASGETQYF. The CDR3 coding sequence is TGTGCCAGCAGCTTACTAGCATCCGGAGAGACCCAGTACTTC.

The chain combines TRBV6-6 with TRBJ2-2; a possible D gene is TRBD1 (5 bases). Germline V gene sequence: CDR1 MNHNY, CDR2 SVGAGI (reference sequence). The CDR3 length is 14 residues. The V gene lost 0 bases and the J gene lost 6 bases, with 8 bases spanning the gap. CDR3 bases: TGTGCCAGCAGTTACTCCCCAGGGCCCGGGGAGCTGTTTTTT. It specifies CASSYSPGPGELFF.

This sequence joins TRBV19 and TRBJ1-1, with 8 bases lining up with TRBD1. The CDR3 length is 15 residues. Per germline, CDR1 LNHDA and CDR2 SQIVND (reference sequence). The junction had 10 bases not matched to a gene; V was cut back by 4 bases and J by 6 bases. CDR3 in amino acids: CASSTGAQGAPEAFF. The CDR3 DNA reads TGTGCCAGTAGTACGGGGGCTCAGGGGGCCCCTGAAGCTTTCTTT.

V usage is TRBV6-5 and J usage is TRBJ2-7, with 7 bases fitting TRBD2. J gave up 1 base and V 5 bases, and 8 bases lay outside the gene matches. The CDR3 has 15 amino acids. The germline V gene has CDR1 MNHEY and CDR2 SVGAGI. The CDR3 here is CASSPLAGESYEQYF. For the CDR3, the DNA is TGTGCCAGCAGTCCCTTGGCGGGGGAGTCCTACGAGCAGTACTTC.

The V gene is TRBV5-1, the J gene TRBJ1-4, with no clear D. Trimming left V 4 bases short and J 0 bases short, with 10 bases between. The CDR3 has 15 residues. CDR1 is SGHRS and CDR2 is YFSETQ in the germline V gene. CDR3 region: CASSPRTATNEKLFF. The CDR3 nucleotides read TGCGCCAGCAGCCCCAGGACTGCAACTAATGAAAAACTGTTTTTT.

V is TRBV18 and J is TRBJ2-5, with a weak D call TRBD2 (6 bases). V was pared by 3 bases and J by 1 base, with 12 bases between. CDR3 length: 15 amino acids. Germline V gene lookup returns CDR1 KGHSH and CDR2 LQKENI. DNA of the CDR3: TGTGCCAGCTCACCCAGTACCGGGAGCCAAGAGACCCAGTACTTC. Amino acid sequence: CASSPSTGSQETQYF.

This clone appeared a few times. This chain links TRBV2 with TRBJ2-3, with D perhaps matching TRBD2 (5 bases). This CDR3 is built from 14 residues. V lost 1 base and J 4 bases, leaving 9 bases between the germline ends. The germline V gene has CDR1 SNHLY and CDR2 FYNNEI. The CDR3 is CASSEGGWADTQYF. Here the CDR3 DNA reads TGTGCCAGCAGTGAAGGCGGGTGGGCAGATACGCAGTATTTT.

J is TRBJ1-6 and V is TRBV7-8, with 7 bases that match TRBD1. CDR1 is SGHVS, CDR2 FQNEAQ, per germline. The V and J ends lost 10 bases and 6 bases, in that order; junction bases with no gene match: 6. The CDR3 is made up of 13 amino acids. The CDR3 DNA sequence: TGTGCCAATAGACAGGGTATTAATTCACCCCTCCACTTT. It codes for CANRQGINSPLHF.

This clone appeared once. The rearrangement uses TRBV28 and TRBJ2-1; TRBD2 aligns across 16 bases. V gave up 6 bases and J gave up 10 bases; unmatched junction bases: 9. The CDR3 is 16 amino acids. Germline-derived CDR1 and CDR2 are MDHEN and SYDVKM. Here the CDR3 reads CASRPPGTSGGVEQFF. The CDR3, as DNA: TGTGCCAGCAGACCCCCCGGGACTAGCGGGGGGGTGGAGCAGTTCTTC.

The rearrangement links TRBV9 to TRBJ2-7, with 7 bases lining up with TRBD1. There are 16 residues in the CDR3. With V trimmed by 2 bases and J by 0 bases, 8 bases remained unmatched. Germline CDR1 SGDLS, CDR2 YYNGEE. CDR3 sequence reads: CASSVTPGTDSYEQYF. The CDR3 bases are TGTGCCAGCAGCGTTACCCCAGGGACAGACTCCTACGAGCAGTACTTC.

This sequence joins TRBV19 and TRBJ1-5; perhaps TRBD1 as D (5 bases). Trimming pared 5 bases from V and 2 bases from J, leaving 7 bases between. Germline V gives CDR1 LNHDA, CDR2 SQIVND (reference sequence). This CDR3 comprises 13 residues. CDR3 sequence (DNA): TGTGCCAGTAGTTCACAGGGCAATCAGCCCCAGCATTTT. Its protein product is CASSSQGNQPQHF.

The J gene is TRBJ1-5, the V gene TRBV23-1, with 12 bases fitting TRBD1. TRBV23-1 qualifies as an ORF whose function is uncertain. CDR3 length: 15 amino acids. Trimming removed 6 bases from V and 6 bases from J; junction bases left unmatched: 6. The CDR3 sequence is CASSQGQGASQPQHF. For the CDR3, the DNA is TGCGCCAGCAGCCAGGGACAGGGGGCCAGTCAGCCCCAGCATTTT.

The chain links TRBV4-1 to TRBJ2-2; D gene uncertain. The length of the CDR3 is 12 residues. V lost 4 bases to trimming and J lost 3 bases, with 3 bases between them. In germline, CDR1 is MGHRA, CDR2 YSYEKL. The CDR3 spells CASSPYTGELFF. The CDR3 DNA sequence: TGCGCCAGCAGCCCATACACCGGGGAGCTGTTTTTT.

This chain connects TRBV27 to TRBJ2-7; 7 bases are shared with TRBD1. CDR3 length equals 13 residues. V dropped 2 bases and J dropped 2; count of bases not matched to a gene: 0. The germline CDR1 and CDR2 sequences are MNHEY and SMNVEV (reference sequence). The CDR3 coding sequence is TGTGCCAGCAGTTTACAGGGGGCCTACGAGCAGTACTTC. This sequence encodes CASSLQGAYEQYF.

Written as DNA, the CDR3 is TGTGCCAGCAGTCGCTACGAGCAGTACTTC. Its translation: CASSRYEQYF. The chain links TRBV6-1 to TRBJ2-7; the D is unclear. Germline assignment: CDR1 MNHNS and CDR2 SASEGT. The CDR3 loop spans 10 amino acids. V lost 5 bases to trimming and J lost 3 bases, with 2 bases between them.

This chain uses TRBV7-2 with TRBJ1-1, with D unresolved. This CDR3 contains 13 residues. Trimming took off 5 bases at V and 0 bases at J, with 7 bases between the two ends. In germline, CDR1 is SGHTA, CDR2 FQGNSA. CDR3 nucleotide sequence: TGTGCCAGCAGCCGCGGGGTGAACACTGAAGCTTTCTTT. Protein: CASSRGVNTEAFF.

This chain uses TRBV14 with TRBJ2-5; D call uncertain. Germline CDR1 and CDR2: SGHDN and FVKESK. The CDR3 length is 11 residues. The V gene lost 1 base and the J gene lost 6 bases, with 3 bases spanning the gap. The CDR3 bases are TGTGCCAGCAGCCAAGGGCAGACCCAGTACTTC. Encoded protein: CASSQGQTQYF.

J is TRBJ1-4 and V is TRBV25-1; TRBD1 matches at 10 bases. CDR1 and CDR2 from the germline V gene are MGHDK and SYGVNS. This CDR3 contains 14 residues. With V trimmed by 5 bases and J by 11 bases, 8 bases remained unmatched. The CDR3 loop is CASSKPGQGTKLFF. DNA for the CDR3: TGTGCCAGCAGTAAACCGGGACAGGGGACCAAACTGTTTTTT.

This sequence joins TRBV28 and TRBJ1-1, with D perhaps matching TRBD1 (5 bases). The CDR3 runs to 17 residues. The germline CDR1 and CDR2 sequences are MDHEN and SYDVKM. V lost 3 bases, J lost 1 base, and 18 bases lay in between. CDR3 loop: CASSFDSGAKTNTEAFF. DNA of the CDR3: TGTGCCAGCAGTTTCGATAGTGGGGCCAAAACGAACACTGAAGCTTTCTTT.

This clone was picked up one time. The chain uses TRBV18 and TRBJ1-5, with D maybe TRBD1 (6 bases). The CDR3 covers 13 residues. From germline, CDR1 is KGHSH and CDR2 LQKENI. Trimming took off 3 bases at V and 7 bases at J, with 10 bases between the two ends. In DNA form, the CDR3 reads TGTGCCAGCTCACCGCCTGGGGGCCAGCCCCAGCATTTT. Protein product: CASSPPGGQPQHF.

The chain has TRBV30 and TRBJ1-2, with 8 bases that match TRBD1. This CDR3 is built from 13 residues. Per germline, CDR1 GTSNPN and CDR2 SVGIG (reference sequence). Trimming cost V 1 base and J 7 bases; bases outside gene matches: 5. Written as DNA, the CDR3 is TGTGCCTGGAGTGGGCACAGGGGGTCTGGCTACACCTTC. Protein: CAWSGHRGSGYTF.